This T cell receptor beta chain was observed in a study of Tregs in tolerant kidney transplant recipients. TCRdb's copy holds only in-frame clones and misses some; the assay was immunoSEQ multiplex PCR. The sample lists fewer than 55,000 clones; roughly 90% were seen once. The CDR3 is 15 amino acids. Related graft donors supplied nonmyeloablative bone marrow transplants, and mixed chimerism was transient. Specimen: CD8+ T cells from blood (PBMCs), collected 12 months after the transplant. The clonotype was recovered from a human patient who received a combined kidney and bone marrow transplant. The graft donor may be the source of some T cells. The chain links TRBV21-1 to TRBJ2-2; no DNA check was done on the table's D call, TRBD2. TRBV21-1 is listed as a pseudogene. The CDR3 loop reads CASSHGVGGTGELFF. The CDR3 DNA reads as TGTGCCAGCAGCCATGGGGTCGGGGGAACCGGGGAGCTGTTTTTT.